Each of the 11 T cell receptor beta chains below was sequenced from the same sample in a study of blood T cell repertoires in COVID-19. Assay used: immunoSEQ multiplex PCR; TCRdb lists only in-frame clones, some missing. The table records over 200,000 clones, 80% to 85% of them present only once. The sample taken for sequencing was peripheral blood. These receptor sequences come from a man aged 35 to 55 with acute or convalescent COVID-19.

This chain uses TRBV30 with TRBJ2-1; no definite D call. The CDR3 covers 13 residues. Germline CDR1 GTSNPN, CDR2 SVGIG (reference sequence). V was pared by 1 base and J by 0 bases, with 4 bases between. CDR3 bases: TGTGCCTGGAGTGGGAGCTCCTACAATGAGCAGTTCTTC. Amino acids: CAWSGSSYNEQFF.

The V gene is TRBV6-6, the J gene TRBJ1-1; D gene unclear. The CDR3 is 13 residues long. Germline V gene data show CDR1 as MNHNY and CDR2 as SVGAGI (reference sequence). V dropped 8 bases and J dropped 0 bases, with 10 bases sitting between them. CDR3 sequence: CASYADLNTEAFF. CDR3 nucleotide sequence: TGTGCCAGCTATGCGGATTTGAACACTGAAGCTTTCTTT.

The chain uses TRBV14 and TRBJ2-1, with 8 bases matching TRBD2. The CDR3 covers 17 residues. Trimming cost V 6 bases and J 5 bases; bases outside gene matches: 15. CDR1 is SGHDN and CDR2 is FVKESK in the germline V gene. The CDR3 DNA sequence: TGTGCCAGCAGGGACAGACTAGCGAGGGCGGAGAACAATGAGCAGTTCTTC. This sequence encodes CASRDRLARAENNEQFF.

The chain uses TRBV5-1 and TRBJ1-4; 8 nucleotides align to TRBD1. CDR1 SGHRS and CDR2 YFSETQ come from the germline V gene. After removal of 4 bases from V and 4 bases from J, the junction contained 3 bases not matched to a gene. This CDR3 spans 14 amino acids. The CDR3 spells CASSRQGINEKLFF. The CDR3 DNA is TGCGCCAGCAGCCGACAGGGGATTAATGAAAAACTGTTTTTT.

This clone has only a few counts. CDR3 nucleotides: TGTGCCAGCAGTACCAACAGAGCCTATTATGGCTACACCTTC. This translates into CASSTNRAYYGYTF. The chain is built from TRBV11-2 and TRBJ1-2; D uncertain. V was shortened by 6 bases and J by 5 bases, with 16 bases between the two germline ends. Germline loops: CDR1 SGHAT, CDR2 FQNNGV. CDR3 length: 14 residues.

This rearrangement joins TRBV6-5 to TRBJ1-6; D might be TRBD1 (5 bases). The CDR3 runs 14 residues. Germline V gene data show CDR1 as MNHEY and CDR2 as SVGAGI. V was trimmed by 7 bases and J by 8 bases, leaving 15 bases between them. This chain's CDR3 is CASTARGEYSPLHF. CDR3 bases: TGTGCCAGCACCGCTCGGGGGGAATATTCACCCCTCCACTTT.

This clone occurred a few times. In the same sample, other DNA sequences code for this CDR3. The CDR3 bases are TGTGCCAGCAGTTTAGTGTTTGGGGGGGTAGGAGGCTACACCTTC. Encoded protein: CASSLVFGGVGGYTF. This chain joins TRBV27 and TRBJ1-2, with D possibly matching TRBD1 (5 bases). V was trimmed by 2 bases and J by 8 bases, leaving 18 bases between them. This CDR3 is 15 amino acids long. CDR1 and CDR2 from the germline V gene are MNHEY and SMNVEV (reference sequence).

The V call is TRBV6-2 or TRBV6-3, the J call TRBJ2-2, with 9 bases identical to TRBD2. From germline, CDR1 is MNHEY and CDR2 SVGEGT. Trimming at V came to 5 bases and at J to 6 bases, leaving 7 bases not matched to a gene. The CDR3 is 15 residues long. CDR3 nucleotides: TGTGCCAGCAGTCCCCCCGCGGGAGGGCCCGGGGAGCTGTTTTTT. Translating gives CASSPPAGGPGELFF.

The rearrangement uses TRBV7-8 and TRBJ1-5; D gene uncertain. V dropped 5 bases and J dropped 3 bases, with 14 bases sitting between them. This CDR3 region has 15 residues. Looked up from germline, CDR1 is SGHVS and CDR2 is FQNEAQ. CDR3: CASSPSRGYNQPQHF. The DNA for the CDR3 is TGTGCCAGCAGCCCCTCTAGAGGGTACAATCAGCCCCAGCATTTT.

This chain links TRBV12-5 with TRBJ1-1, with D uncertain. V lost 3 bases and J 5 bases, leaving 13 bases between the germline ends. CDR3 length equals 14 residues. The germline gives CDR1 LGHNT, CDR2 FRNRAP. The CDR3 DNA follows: TGTGCTAGTGGTTTTGCAGCGGGCTGGACTGAAGCTTTCTTT. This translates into CASGFAAGWTEAFF.

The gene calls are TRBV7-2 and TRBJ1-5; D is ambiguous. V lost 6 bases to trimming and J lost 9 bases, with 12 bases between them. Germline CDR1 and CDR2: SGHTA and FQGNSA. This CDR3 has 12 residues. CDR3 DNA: TGTGCCAGCAGTTTTACGGGTGGGCCCCAGCATTTT. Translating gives CASSFTGGPQHF.